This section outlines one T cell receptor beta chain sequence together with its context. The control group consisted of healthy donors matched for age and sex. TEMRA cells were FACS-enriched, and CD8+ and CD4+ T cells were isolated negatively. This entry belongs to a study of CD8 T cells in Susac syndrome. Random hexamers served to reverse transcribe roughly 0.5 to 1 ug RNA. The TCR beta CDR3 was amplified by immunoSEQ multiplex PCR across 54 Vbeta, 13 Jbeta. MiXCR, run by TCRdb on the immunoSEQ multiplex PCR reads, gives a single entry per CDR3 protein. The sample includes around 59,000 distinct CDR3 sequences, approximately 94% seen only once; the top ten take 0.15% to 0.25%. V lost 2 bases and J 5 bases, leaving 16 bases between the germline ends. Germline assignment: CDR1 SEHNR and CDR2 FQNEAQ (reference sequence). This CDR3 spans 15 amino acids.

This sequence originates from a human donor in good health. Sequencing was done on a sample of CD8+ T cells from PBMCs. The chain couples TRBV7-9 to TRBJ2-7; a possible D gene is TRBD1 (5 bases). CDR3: CASSLRGGGLNEQYF. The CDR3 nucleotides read TGTGCCAGCAGCTTAAGGGGCGGCGGTTTGAACGAGCAGTACTTC.